This entry describes one T cell receptor (beta chain). Original methodology: Reference gene primers were amplified, and this amplification served to estimate nucleated cell counts. Assay: immunoSEQ multiplex PCR; the TCRdb copy retains only in-frame clones and omits some. V and J calls and clone size are copied from that table; D and trimming were computed from the DNA. The sample lists about 53,000 clones, around 79% occurring once. This entry is derived from a study of blood T cell repertoires in COVID-19. Background on the study: Sources were T cells, B-cell-depleted T cells, or PBMCs; the material itself was cDNA or gDNA.

V was shortened by 0 bases and J by 10 bases, with 9 bases between the two germline ends. The CDR3 loop spans 11 amino acids. Germline V gene data show CDR1 as SQVTM and CDR2 as ANQGSEA. V usage is TRBV29-1 and J usage is TRBJ1-1; a weak D match, TRBD1 (5 bases). The receptor's source is a man in his 70s with active or convalescent COVID-19. The sample taken for sequencing was peripheral blood. The CDR3 nucleotides are TGCAGCGTTGAAGATTTAGGGGCAGCTTTCTTT. It is translated as CSVEDLGAAFF.